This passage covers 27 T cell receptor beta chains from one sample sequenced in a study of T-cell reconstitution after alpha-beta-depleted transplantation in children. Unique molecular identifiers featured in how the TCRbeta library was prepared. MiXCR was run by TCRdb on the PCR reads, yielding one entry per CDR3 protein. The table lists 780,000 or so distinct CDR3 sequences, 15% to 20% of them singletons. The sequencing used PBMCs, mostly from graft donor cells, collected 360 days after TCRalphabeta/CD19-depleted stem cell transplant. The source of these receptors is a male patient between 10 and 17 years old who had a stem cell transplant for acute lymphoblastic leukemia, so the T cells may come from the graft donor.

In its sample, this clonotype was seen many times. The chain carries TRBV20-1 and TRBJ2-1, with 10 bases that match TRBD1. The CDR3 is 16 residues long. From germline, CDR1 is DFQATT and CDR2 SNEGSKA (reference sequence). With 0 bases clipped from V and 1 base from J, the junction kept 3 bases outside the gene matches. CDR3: CSARDGDRGSYNEQFF. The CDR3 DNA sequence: TGCAGTGCTAGAGATGGGGACAGGGGTTCCTACAATGAGCAGTTCTTC.

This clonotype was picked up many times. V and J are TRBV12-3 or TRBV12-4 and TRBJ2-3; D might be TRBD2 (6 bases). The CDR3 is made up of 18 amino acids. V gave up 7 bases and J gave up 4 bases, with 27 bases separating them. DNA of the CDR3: TGTGCCAGCACCGCCTCGCCTAACGTTAGACTAGTGGCAGATACGCAGTATTTT. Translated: CASTASPNVRLVADTQYF.

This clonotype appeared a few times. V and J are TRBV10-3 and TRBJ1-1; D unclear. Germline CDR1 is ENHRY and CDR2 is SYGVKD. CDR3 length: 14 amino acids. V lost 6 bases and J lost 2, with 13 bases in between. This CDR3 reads CAISLGEVNTEAFF. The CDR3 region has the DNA TGTGCCATCAGCCTTGGGGAAGTAAACACTGAAGCTTTCTTT.

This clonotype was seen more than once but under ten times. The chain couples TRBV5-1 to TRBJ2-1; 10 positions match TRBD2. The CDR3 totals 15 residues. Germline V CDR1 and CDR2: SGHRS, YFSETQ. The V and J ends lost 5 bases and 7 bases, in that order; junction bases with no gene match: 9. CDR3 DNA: TGCGCCAGCAGTAGGCTAGCGGGAGATGTGAATGAGCAGTTCTTC. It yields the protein CASSRLAGDVNEQFF.

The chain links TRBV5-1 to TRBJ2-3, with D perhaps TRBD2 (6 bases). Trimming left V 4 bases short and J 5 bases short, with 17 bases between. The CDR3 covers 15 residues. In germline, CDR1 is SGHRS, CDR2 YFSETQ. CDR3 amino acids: CASSRQQVRGDTQYF. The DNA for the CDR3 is TGCGCCAGCAGCCGACAACAGGTGCGGGGAGATACGCAGTATTTT.

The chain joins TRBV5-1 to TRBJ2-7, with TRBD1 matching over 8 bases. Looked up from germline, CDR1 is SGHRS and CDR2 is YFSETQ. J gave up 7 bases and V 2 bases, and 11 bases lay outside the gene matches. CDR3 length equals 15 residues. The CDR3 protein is CASSFTGQVDPEQYF. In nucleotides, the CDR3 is TGCGCCAGCAGCTTCACGGGACAGGTCGATCCGGAGCAGTACTTC.

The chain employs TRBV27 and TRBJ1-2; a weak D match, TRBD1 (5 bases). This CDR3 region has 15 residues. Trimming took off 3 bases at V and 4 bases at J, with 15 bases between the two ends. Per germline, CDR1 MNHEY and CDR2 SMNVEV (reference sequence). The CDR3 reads CASSLGGGEAYGYTF. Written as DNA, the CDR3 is TGTGCCAGCAGTTTGGGTGGAGGGGAGGCCTATGGCTACACCTTC.

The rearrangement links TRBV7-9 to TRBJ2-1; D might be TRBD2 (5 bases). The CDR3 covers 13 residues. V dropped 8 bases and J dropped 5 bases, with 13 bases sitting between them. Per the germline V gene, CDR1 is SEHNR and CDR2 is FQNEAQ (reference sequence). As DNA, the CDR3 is TGTGCCAGCTGGACTGCCCATGACAATGAGCAGTTCTTC. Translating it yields CASWTAHDNEQFF.

CDR3 nucleotide sequence: TGTGCCAGCAGCCCAGACCCGGGACGGACCCAGTACTTC. Translation gives CASSPDPGRTQYF. This sequence joins TRBV7-3 and TRBJ2-5, with D perhaps TRBD1 or TRBD2 (5 bases each). The CDR3 sequence is 13 residues long. Germline V gives CDR1 SGHTA, CDR2 FQGTGA. V was trimmed by 5 bases and J by 7 bases, leaving 14 bases between them.

The CDR3 DNA sequence: TGTGCCAGCAGCCAAGCCCAAATAGCGGGAGGGCCGGAGACCCAGTACTTC. This sequence encodes CASSQAQIAGGPETQYF. V and J are TRBV3-1 and TRBJ2-5, with 11 nucleotides matching TRBD2. Germline CDR1 LGHDT, CDR2 YNNKEL (reference sequence). The ends lost 1 base at V and 5 bases at J; junction bases unmatched: 9. CDR3 length equals 17 residues.

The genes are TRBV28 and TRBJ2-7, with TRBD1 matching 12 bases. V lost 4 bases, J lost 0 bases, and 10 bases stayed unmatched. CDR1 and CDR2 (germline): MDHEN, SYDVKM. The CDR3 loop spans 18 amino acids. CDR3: CASSCRDRGPALSYEQYF. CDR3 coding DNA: TGTGCCAGCAGTTGCCGGGACAGGGGGCCGGCTCTCTCCTACGAGCAGTACTTC.

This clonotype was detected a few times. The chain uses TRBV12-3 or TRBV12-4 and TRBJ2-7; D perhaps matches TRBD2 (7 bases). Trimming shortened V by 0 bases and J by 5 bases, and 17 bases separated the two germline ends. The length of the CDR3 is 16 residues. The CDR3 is CASSLASGGNFDEQYF. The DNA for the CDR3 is TGTGCCAGCAGTTTAGCTTCGGGGGGCAATTTTGACGAGCAGTACTTC.

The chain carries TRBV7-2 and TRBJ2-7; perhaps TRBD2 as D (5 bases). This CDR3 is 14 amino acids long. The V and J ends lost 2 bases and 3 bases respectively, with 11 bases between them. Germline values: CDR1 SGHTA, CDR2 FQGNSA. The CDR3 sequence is CASSLIPSLYEQYF. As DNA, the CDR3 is TGTGCCAGCAGCTTAATCCCTAGCCTCTACGAGCAGTACTTC. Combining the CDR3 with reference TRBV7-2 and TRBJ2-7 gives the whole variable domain GAGVSQSPSNKVTEKGKDVELRCDPISGHTALYWYRQSLGQGLEFLIYFQGNSAPDKSGLPSDRFSAERTGGSVSTLTIQRTQQEDSAVYLCASSLIPSLYEQYFGPGTRLTVT.

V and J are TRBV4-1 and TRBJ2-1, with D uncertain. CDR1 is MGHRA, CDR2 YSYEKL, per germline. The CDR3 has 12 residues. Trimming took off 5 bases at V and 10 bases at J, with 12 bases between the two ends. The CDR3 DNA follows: TGCGCCAGCAGCTCCCACGAGCGAGAGCAGTTCTTC. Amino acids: CASSSHEREQFF.

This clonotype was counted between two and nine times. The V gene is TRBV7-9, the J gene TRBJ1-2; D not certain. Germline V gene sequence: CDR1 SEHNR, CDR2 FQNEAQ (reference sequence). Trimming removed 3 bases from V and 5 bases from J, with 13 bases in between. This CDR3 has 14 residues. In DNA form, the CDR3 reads TGTGCCAGCAGCTTCCTTACAGTGCCTTATGGCTACACCTTC. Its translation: CASSFLTVPYGYTF.

CDR3 amino acids: CASRPPRGGSTGELFF. CDR3 in DNA: TGTGCCAGCAGACCCCCCAGGGGGGGGTCCACCGGGGAGCTGTTTTTT. This rearrangement joins TRBV12-3 or TRBV12-4 to TRBJ2-2; either TRBD1 or TRBD2 may supply D (7 bases each). Trimming removed 6 bases from V and 4 bases from J, with 18 bases in between. The CDR3 sequence is 16 residues long.

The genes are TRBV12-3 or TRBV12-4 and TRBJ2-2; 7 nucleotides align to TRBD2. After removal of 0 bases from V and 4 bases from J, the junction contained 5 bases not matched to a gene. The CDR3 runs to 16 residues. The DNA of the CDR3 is TGTGCCAGCAGTTTAGCCGGGACTACAAGCACCGGGGAGCTGTTTTTT. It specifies CASSLAGTTSTGELFF.

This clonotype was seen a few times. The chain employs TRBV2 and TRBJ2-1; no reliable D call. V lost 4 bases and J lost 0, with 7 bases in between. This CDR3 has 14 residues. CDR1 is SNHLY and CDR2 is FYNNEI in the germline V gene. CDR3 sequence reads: CASSGISSYNEQFF. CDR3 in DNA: TGTGCCAGCAGTGGAATTAGCTCCTACAATGAGCAGTTCTTC.

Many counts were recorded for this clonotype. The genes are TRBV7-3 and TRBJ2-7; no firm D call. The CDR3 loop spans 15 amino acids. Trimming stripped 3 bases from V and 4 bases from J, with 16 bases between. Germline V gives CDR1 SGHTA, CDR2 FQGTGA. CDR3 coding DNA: TGTGCCAGCAGCTTTTACCCAGCAACGCGGTACGAGCAGTACTTC. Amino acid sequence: CASSFYPATRYEQYF.

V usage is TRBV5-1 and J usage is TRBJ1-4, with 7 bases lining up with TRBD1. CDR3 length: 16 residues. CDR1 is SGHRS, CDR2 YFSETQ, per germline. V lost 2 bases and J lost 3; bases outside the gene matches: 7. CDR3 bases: TGCGCCAGCAGCTTCGGGACAGTTCACTCTAATGAAAAACTGTTTTTT. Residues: CASSFGTVHSNEKLFF.

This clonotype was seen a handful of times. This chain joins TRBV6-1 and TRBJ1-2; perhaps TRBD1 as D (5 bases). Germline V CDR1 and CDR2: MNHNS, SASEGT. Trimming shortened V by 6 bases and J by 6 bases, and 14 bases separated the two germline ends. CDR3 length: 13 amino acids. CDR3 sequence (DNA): TGTGCCAGCAGACTGGGGGGTGCTCATGGCTACACCTTC. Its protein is CASRLGGAHGYTF.

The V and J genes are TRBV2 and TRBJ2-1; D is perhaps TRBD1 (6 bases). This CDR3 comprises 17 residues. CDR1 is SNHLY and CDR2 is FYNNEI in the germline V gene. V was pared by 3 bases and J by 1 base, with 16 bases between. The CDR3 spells CASSEVLTGSSYNEQFF. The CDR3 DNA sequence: TGTGCCAGCAGTGAGGTCCTGACAGGATCGTCCTACAATGAGCAGTTCTTC.

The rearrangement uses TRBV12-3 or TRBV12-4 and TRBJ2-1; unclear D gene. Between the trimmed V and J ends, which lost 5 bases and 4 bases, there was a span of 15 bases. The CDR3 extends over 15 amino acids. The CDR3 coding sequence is TGTGCCAGCAGTCTGCCGGCTCGTGGGTACAATGAGCAGTTCTTC. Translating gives CASSLPARGYNEQFF.

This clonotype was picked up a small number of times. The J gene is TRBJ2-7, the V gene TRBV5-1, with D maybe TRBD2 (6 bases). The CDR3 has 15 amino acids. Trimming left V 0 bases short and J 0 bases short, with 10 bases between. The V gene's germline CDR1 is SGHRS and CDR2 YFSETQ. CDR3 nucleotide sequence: TGCGCCAGCAGCTTGGCACGGACTACCTCCTACGAGCAGTACTTC. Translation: CASSLARTTSYEQYF. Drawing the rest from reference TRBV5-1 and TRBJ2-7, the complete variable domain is KAGVTQTPRYLIKTRGQQVTLSCSPISGHRSVSWYQQTPGQGLQFLFEYFSETQRNKGNFPGRFSGRQFSNSRSEMNVSTLELGDSALYLCASSLARTTSYEQYFGPGTRLTVT.

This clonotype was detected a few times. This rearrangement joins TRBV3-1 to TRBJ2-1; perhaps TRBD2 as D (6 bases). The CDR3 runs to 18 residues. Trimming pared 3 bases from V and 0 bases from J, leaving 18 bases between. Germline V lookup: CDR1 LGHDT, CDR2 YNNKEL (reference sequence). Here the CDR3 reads CASSQARRGRRSYNEQFF. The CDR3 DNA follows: TGTGCCAGCAGCCAGGCTAGGAGGGGACGCCGCTCCTACAATGAGCAGTTCTTC.

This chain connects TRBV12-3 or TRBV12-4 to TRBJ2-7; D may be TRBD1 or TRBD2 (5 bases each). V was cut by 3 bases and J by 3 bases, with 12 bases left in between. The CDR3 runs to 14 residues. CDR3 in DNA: TGTGCCAGCAGTTTGGCAGAGGGGCACTACGAGCAGTACTTC. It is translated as CASSLAEGHYEQYF.

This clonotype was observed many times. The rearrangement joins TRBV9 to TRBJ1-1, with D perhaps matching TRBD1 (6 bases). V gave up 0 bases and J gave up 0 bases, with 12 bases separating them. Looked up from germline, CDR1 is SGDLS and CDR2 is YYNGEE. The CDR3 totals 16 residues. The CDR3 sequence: CASSVDRGPMNTEAFF. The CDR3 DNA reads TGTGCCAGCAGCGTAGACCGGGGGCCAATGAACACTGAAGCTTTCTTT.